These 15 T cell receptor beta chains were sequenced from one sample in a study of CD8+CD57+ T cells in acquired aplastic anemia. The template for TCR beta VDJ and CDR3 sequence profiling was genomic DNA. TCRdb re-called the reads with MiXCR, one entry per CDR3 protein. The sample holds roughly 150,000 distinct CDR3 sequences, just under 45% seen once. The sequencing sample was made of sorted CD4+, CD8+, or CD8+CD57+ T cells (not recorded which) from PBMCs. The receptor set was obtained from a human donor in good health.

CDR3 in DNA: TGTGCCAGCAGCCGCGGGTGTGACTATGGCTACACCTTC. It yields the protein CASSRGCDYGYTF. This chain links TRBV7-2 with TRBJ1-2; D unresolved. Germline CDR1 reads SGHTA; CDR2 reads FQGNSA. V was shortened by 5 bases and J by 3 bases, with 10 bases between the two germline ends. This CDR3 has 13 amino acids.

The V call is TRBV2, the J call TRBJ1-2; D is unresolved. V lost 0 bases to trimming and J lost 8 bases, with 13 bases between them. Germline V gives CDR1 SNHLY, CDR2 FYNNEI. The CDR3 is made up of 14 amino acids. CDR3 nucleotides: TGTGCCAGCAGTGAAGCGCGGGGTCCGCAGGGCTACACCTTC. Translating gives CASSEARGPQGYTF.

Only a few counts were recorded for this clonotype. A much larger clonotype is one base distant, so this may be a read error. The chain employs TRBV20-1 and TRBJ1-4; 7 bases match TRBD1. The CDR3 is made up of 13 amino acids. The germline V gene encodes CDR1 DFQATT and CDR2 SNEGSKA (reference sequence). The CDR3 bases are TGCAGTGCTAGCTCCCAGGGGGGTGAAAAACTGTCTTTT. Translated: CSASSQGGEKLSF.

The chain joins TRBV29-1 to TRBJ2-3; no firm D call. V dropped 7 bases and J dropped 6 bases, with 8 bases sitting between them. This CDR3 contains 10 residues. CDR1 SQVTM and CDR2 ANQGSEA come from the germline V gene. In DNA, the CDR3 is TGCAGCGCCTACGTGGATACGCAGTATTTT. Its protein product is CSAYVDTQYF.

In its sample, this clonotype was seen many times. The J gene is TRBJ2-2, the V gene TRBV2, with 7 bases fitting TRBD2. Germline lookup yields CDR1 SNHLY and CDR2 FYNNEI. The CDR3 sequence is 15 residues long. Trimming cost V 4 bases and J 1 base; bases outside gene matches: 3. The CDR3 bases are TGTGCCAGCAGTGGGACGGGAGGGAACACCGGGGAGCTGTTTTTT. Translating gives CASSGTGGNTGELFF. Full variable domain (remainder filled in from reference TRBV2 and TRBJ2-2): EPEVTQTPSHQVTQMGQEVILRCVPISNHLYFYWYRQILGQKVEFLVSFYNNEISEKSEIFDDQFSVERPDGSNFTLKIRSTKLEDSAMYFCASSGTGGNTGELFFGEGSRLTVL.

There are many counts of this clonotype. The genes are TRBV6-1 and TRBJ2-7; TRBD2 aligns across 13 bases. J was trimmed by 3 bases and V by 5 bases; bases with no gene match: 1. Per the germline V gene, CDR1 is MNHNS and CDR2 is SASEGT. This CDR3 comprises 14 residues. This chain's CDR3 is CASSRTSGGYEQYF. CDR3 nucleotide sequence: TGTGCCAGCAGTCGGACTAGCGGGGGCTACGAGCAGTACTTC.

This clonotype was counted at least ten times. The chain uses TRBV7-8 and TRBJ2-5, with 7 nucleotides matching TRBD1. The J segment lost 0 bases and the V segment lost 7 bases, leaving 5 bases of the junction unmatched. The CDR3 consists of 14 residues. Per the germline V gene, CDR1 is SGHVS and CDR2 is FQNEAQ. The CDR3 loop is CASNFRGNQETQYF. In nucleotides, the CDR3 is TGTGCCAGCAATTTCAGGGGGAACCAAGAGACCCAGTACTTC.

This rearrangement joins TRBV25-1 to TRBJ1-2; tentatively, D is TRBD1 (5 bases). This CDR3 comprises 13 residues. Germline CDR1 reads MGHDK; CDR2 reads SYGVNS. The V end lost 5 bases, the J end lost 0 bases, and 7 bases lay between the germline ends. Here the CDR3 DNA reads TGTGCCAGCAGTCGGGGCACTAACTATGGCTACACCTTC. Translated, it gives CASSRGTNYGYTF.

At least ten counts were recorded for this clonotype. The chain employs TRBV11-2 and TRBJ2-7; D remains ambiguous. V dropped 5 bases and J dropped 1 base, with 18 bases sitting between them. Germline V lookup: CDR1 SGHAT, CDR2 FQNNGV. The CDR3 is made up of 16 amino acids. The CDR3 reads CASSHLGPRRSYEQYF. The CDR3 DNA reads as TGTGCCAGCAGCCACCTGGGCCCCCGCCGATCCTACGAGCAGTACTTC.

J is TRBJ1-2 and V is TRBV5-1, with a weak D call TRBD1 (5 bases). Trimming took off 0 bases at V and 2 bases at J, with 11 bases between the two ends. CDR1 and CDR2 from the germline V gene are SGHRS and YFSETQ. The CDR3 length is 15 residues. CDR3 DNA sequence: TGCGCCAGCAGCTTGGCTCCAGGGTCCAACTATGGCTACACCTTC. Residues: CASSLAPGSNYGYTF.

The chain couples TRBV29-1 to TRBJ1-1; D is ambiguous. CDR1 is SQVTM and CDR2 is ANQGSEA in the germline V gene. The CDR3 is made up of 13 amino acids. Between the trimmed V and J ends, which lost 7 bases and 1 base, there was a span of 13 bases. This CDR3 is CSAMDASNTEAFF. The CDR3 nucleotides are TGCAGCGCTATGGACGCCTCGAACACTGAAGCTTTCTTT.

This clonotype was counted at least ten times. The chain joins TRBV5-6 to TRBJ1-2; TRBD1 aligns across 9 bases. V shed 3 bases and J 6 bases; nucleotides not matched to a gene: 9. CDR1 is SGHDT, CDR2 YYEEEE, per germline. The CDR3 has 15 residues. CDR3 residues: CASSSLDRGSHGYTF. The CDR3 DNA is TGTGCCAGCAGCTCATTGGACAGGGGTTCCCATGGCTACACCTTC.

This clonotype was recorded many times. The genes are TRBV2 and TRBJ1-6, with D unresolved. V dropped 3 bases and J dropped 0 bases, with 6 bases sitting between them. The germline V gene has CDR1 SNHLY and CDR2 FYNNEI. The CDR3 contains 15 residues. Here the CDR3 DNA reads TGTGCCAGCAGTGAGGTCAGCTCCTATAATTCACCCCTCCACTTT. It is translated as CASSEVSSYNSPLHF.

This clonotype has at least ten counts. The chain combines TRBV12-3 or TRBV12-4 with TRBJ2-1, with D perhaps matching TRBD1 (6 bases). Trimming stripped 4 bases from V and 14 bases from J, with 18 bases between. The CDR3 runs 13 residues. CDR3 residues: CASSSPPQGKEFF. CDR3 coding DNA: TGTGCCAGCAGTTCTCCCCCTCAGGGGAAGGAGTTCTTC.

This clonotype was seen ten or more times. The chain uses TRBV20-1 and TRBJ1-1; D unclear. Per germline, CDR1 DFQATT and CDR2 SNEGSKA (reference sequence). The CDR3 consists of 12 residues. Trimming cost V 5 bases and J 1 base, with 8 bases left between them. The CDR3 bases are TGCAGTGCTGGACCAGAGAACACTGAAGCTTTCTTT. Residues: CSAGPENTEAFF.